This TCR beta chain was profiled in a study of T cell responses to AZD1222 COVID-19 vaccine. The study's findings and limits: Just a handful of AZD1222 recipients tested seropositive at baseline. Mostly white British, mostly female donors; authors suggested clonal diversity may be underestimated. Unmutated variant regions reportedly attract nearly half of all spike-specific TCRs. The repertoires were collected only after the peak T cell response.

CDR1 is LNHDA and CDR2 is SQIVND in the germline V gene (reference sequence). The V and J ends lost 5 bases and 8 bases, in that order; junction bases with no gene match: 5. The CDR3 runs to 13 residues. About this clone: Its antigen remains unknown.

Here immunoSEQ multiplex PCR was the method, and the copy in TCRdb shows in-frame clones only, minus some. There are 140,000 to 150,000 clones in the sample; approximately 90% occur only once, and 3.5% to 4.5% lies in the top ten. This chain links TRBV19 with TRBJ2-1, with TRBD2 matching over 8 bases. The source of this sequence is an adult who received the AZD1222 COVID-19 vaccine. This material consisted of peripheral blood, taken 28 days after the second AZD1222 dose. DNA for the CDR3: TGTGCCAGTAGTCATGCGGGAGGCTATGAGCAGTTCTTC. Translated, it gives CASSHAGGYEQFF.